The entry that follows covers one T cell receptor beta chain sequence. The antigen remains unidentified. These data originate in a study of cytomegalovirus exposure and HLA in healthy donors. Looking at the study overall: The 90 to 150 validation repertoires were produced on the same platform as the 650 or so repertoires of the first cohort. This was reported in a later analysis. General observations from the study: For most TCR sequences rarity was the rule, although some public TCRs occurred in many donors. In a later analysis, first-cohort TCR clusters were found to tend to co-occur in the approximately 120 validation repertoires.

The germline V and J ends were trimmed by 6 bases and 7 bases, with 18 bases remaining between them. This CDR3 comprises 15 residues. Germline CDR1 reads MDHEN; CDR2 reads SYDVKM. The method was immunoSEQ multiplex PCR; TCRdb's version includes in-frame clones alone and lacks a portion of them. The top ten hold 0.92% of the sample, which has 280,000 or so clones, approximately 88% seen once. Among the 110 or so subjects of the validation cohort, separate from the 666-subject first cohort, were the donors. This TCR was recovered from a woman under 30 in good health and CMV-seronegative. The chain couples TRBV28 to TRBJ1-4; D call uncertain. Sample: PBMCs. CDR3 sequence: CASSLYSGSGEKLFF. The CDR3 DNA reads TGTGCCAGCAGCCTTTACTCGGGGAGCGGTGAAAAACTGTTTTTT.